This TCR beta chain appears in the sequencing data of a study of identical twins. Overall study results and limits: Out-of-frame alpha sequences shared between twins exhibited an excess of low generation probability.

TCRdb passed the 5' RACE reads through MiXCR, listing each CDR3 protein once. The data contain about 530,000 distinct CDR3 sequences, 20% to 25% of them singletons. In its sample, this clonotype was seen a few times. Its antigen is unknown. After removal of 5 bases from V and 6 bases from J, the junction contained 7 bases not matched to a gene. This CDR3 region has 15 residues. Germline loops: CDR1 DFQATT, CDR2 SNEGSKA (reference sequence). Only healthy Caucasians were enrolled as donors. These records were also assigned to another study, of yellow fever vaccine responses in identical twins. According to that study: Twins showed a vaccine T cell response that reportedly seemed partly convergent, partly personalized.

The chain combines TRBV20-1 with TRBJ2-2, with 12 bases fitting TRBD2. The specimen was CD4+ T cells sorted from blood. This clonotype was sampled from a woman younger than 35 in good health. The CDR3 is CSAPKTSGGAGELFF. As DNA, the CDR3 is TGCAGTGCTCCAAAGACTAGCGGGGGTGCCGGGGAGCTGTTTTTT.